The TCR beta chain under discussion was sequenced for a study of Tregs in tolerant kidney transplant recipients. Comment on this clone: Its matching antigen is unknown.

Profiled with immunoSEQ multiplex PCR; TCRdb holds only in-frame clones, not every one. The sample includes about 77,000 clones, under 98% of them seen just once. Points from the study as a whole: Validation in larger populations is needed because few patients were studied.

The clonotype comes from a human donor who received a combined kidney and bone marrow transplant. The sequencing used CD4+ T cells from blood, collected before the transplant.

The CDR3 loop is CASADRVRNTIYF. Written as DNA, the CDR3 is TGTGCCAGCGCGGACAGGGTACGAAACACCATATATTTT. V and J are TRBV2 and TRBJ1-3; 8 positions agree with TRBD1. Germline-derived CDR1 and CDR2 are SNHLY and FYNNEI. This CDR3 has 13 amino acids. The J segment lost 5 bases and the V segment lost 8 bases, leaving 5 bases of the junction unmatched.